This TCR beta chain was profiled in a study of cytomegalovirus exposure and HLA in healthy donors. Researchers ran the PCR with 60 Vbeta and 13 Jbeta primers. Measured with immunoSEQ multiplex PCR; TCRdb has only the in-frame clones, and not every one. The sample includes around 190,000 clones, 86% of them seen just once. This clone was counted a single time. Germline CDR1 and CDR2: SNHLY and FYNNEI. V was cut by 6 bases and J by 4 bases, with 7 bases left in between. The CDR3 has 11 residues. The TCR sequence derives from a young woman in good health and CMV-seronegative. The sample consisted of PBMCs. This chain joins TRBV2 and TRBJ2-7; D unclear. The DNA of the CDR3 is TGTGCCAGCAGCCCAATTTACGAGCAGTACTTC. Translating gives CASSPIYEQYF. Based on the CDR3 plus reference TRBV2 and TRBJ2-7, the full variable domain is EPEVTQTPSHQVTQMGQEVILRCVPISNHLYFYWYRQILGQKVEFLVSFYNNEISEKSEIFDDQFSVERPDGSNFTLKIRSTKLEDSAMYFCASSPIYEQYFGPGTRLTVT.